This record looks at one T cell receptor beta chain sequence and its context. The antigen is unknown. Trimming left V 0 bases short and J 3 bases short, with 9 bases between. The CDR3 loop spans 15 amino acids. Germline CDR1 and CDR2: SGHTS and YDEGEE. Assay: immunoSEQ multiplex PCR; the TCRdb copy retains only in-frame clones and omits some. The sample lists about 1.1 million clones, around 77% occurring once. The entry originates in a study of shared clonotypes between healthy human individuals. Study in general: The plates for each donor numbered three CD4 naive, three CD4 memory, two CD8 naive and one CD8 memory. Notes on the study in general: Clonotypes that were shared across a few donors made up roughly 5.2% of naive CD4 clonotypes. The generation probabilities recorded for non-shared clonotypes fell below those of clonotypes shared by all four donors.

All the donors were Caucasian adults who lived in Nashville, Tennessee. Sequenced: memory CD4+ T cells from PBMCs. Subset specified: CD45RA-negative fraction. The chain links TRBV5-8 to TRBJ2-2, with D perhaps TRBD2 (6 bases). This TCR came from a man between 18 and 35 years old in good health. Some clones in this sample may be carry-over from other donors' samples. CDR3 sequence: CASSLVRGYTGELFF. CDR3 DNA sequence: TGTGCCAGCAGCTTGGTACGGGGGTACACCGGGGAGCTGTTTTTT.